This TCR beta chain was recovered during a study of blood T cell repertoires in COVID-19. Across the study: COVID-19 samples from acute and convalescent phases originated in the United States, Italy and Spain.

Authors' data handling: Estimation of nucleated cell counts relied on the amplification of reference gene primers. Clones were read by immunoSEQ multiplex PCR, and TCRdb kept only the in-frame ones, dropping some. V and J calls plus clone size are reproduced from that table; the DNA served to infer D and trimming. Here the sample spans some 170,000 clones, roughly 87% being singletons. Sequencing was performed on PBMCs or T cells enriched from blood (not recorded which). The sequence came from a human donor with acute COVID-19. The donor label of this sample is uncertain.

This chain's CDR3 is CASSQGGIAGATDTQYF. In DNA form, the CDR3 reads TGTGCCAGCAGCCAGGGAGGGATCGCGGGGGCAACAGATACGCAGTATTTT. The gene calls are TRBV3-1 (or the pseudogene TRBV3-2) and TRBJ2-3; tentatively, D is TRBD2 (7 bases). The CDR3 loop spans 17 amino acids. Germline-derived CDR1 and CDR2 are LGHDT and YNNKEL (reference sequence). Trimming left V 3 bases short and J 3 bases short, with 19 bases between.